Below are 20 T cell receptor beta chains sequenced from a single sample in a study of blood T cell repertoires in COVID-19. Repertoires were generated with immunoSEQ multiplex PCR, while TCRdb's copy carries only in-frame clones and drops some. The sample shows around 34,000 clones, 75% to 85% of them seen only once. Sequenced input: peripheral blood. These receptors all stem from a woman aged 70-85 years with acute or convalescent COVID-19.

The chain recombines TRBV28 with TRBJ2-7, with TRBD2 matching 9 bases. V dropped 1 base and J dropped 3; count of bases not matched to a gene: 4. CDR1 is MDHEN, CDR2 SYDVKM, per germline. This CDR3 is 15 amino acids long. For the CDR3, the DNA is TGTGCCAGCAGTTTATTACTAGCGGGCAACTACGAGCAGTACTTC. Protein: CASSLLLAGNYEQYF.

The genes are TRBV2 and TRBJ1-4; TRBD1 matches 10 bases. Germline lookup yields CDR1 SNHLY and CDR2 FYNNEI. The CDR3 totals 14 residues. Trimming cost V 8 bases and J 5 bases; bases outside gene matches: 5. CDR3 sequence: CASSRTGGNEKLFF. DNA of the CDR3: TGTGCCAGCTCGCGGACAGGGGGGAATGAAAAACTGTTTTTT.

This clone was found a few times. V is TRBV10-3 and J is TRBJ2-5; tentatively, D is TRBD2 (5 bases). V lost 4 bases to trimming and J lost 3 bases, with 9 bases between them. The germline V gene has CDR1 ENHRY and CDR2 SYGVKD. CDR3 length equals 13 residues. In nucleotides, the CDR3 is TGTGCCATCAGTGGTAATAGCGAAGAGACCCAGTACTTC. It translates to CAISGNSEETQYF.

The rearrangement joins TRBV29-1 to TRBJ2-7; a possible D gene is TRBD2 (6 bases). V was clipped by 4 bases and J by 5 bases, with 21 bases between them. CDR3 length equals 15 residues. In germline, CDR1 is SQVTM, CDR2 ANQGSEA. The CDR3 loop reads CSVGSLAGKWDEQYF. The CDR3 coding sequence is TGCAGCGTTGGGTCTCTTGCGGGGAAATGGGACGAGCAGTACTTC.

There are a few counts of this clone. The chain has TRBV7-9 and TRBJ1-4, with D tentatively TRBD1 (5 bases). The length of the CDR3 is 14 residues. The V gene's germline CDR1 is SEHNR and CDR2 FQNEAQ (reference sequence). Trimming cost V 5 bases and J 5 bases, with 12 bases left between them. CDR3 residues: CASSQQATNEKLFF. The CDR3, as DNA: TGTGCCAGCAGCCAACAGGCTACGAATGAAAAACTGTTTTTT.

The rearrangement links TRBV5-6 to TRBJ2-1, with D tentatively TRBD1 (6 bases). Trimming removed 6 bases from V and 7 bases from J, with 14 bases in between. CDR1 is SGHDT, CDR2 YYEEEE, per germline. The length of the CDR3 is 13 residues. The CDR3 reads CASTYGQGNEQFF. CDR3 coding DNA: TGTGCCAGCACCTACGGGCAGGGGAATGAGCAGTTCTTC.

CDR3 in DNA: TGTGCCAGCAGCTCCTACAGGACAGGGGTAAATTCACCCCTCCACTTT. Translated: CASSSYRTGVNSPLHF. The J gene is TRBJ1-6, the V gene TRBV5-6; TRBD1 agrees at 9 bases. Trimming cost V 3 bases and J 7 bases; bases outside gene matches: 8. CDR1 is SGHDT, CDR2 YYEEEE, per germline. CDR3 length equals 16 residues.

V is TRBV19 and J is TRBJ2-5; TRBD2 aligns across 11 bases. The V gene end was trimmed by 8 bases and the J gene end by 4 bases; junction bases not matched to a gene: 6. The CDR3 runs 14 residues. The germline gives CDR1 LNHDA, CDR2 SQIVND (reference sequence). The CDR3: CASSIAGGGETQYF. In nucleotides, the CDR3 is TGTGCCAGTTCAATAGCGGGAGGGGGAGAGACCCAGTACTTC.

The chain combines TRBV24-1 with TRBJ2-3; 7 nucleotides line up with TRBD2. The CDR3 length is 14 residues. Germline V CDR1 and CDR2: KGHDR, SFDVKD. V lost 4 bases, J lost 1 base, and 1 base stayed unmatched. CDR3 sequence reads: CATSETSGTDTQYF. The CDR3 DNA follows: TGTGCCACCAGTGAAACTAGCGGCACAGATACGCAGTATTTT.

The gene calls are TRBV5-1 and TRBJ2-1; 7 nucleotides agree with TRBD2. The CDR3 is 15 residues long. Per germline, CDR1 SGHRS and CDR2 YFSETQ. J was trimmed by 0 bases and V by 7 bases; bases with no gene match: 7. This chain's CDR3 is CASYGGGSSYNEQFF. DNA of the CDR3: TGCGCCAGCTACGGCGGGGGAAGCTCCTACAATGAGCAGTTCTTC.

The J gene is TRBJ2-7, the V gene TRBV19, with TRBD2 matching 8 bases. J was trimmed by 3 bases and V by 2 bases; bases with no gene match: 9. Germline CDR1 reads LNHDA; CDR2 reads SQIVND (reference sequence). The CDR3 consists of 16 residues. The DNA for the CDR3 is TGTGCCAGTAGTATACGGGCTAGCGGGCCTGTCTACGAGCAGTACTTC. Translation gives CASSIRASGPVYEQYF.

This chain connects TRBV24-1 to TRBJ2-1; 8 bases match TRBD2. From germline, CDR1 is KGHDR and CDR2 SFDVKD. V shed 9 bases, J shed 2 bases, and the junction held 5 bases outside the gene matches. The CDR3 loop spans 14 amino acids. As DNA, the CDR3 is TGTGCCACCGGGGAGCGGGAGCCCTACAATGAGCAGTTCTTC. The encoded protein is CATGEREPYNEQFF.

Here the CDR3 DNA reads TGTGCCACCAGCAGTAGGGGTCACACTGAAGCTTTCTTT. Amino acids: CATSSRGHTEAFF. The rearrangement joins TRBV15 to TRBJ1-1; TRBD1 might be the D (5 bases). The CDR3 runs 13 residues. The germline CDR1 and CDR2 sequences are LNHNV and YYDKDF (reference sequence). Trimming removed 3 bases from V and 3 bases from J, with 8 bases in between. The whole variable domain, remainder taken from reference TRBV15 and TRBJ1-1, is DAMVIQNPRYQVTQFGKPVTLSCSQTLNHNVMYWYQQKSSQAPKLLFHYYDKDFNNEADTPDNFQSRRPNTSFCFLDIRSPGLGDTAMYLCATSSRGHTEAFFGQGTRLTVV.

The rearrangement links TRBV27 to TRBJ2-5; 15 bases match TRBD2. CDR3 length equals 14 residues. J gave up 4 bases and V 7 bases, and 1 base lay outside the gene matches. The germline V gene encodes CDR1 MNHEY and CDR2 SMNVEV (reference sequence). The CDR3 reads CASKGLAGGETQYF. For the CDR3, the DNA is TGTGCCAGCAAGGGACTAGCGGGAGGAGAGACCCAGTACTTC.

The V call is TRBV4-1, the J call TRBJ2-1; 10 nucleotides agree with TRBD2. J gave up 4 bases and V 0 bases, and 3 bases lay outside the gene matches. Germline CDR1 and CDR2: MGHRA and YSYEKL. The CDR3 extends over 16 amino acids. The DNA for the CDR3 is TGCGCCAGCAGCCAAGATAAGACTAGCGGGTACAATGAGCAGTTCTTC. This sequence encodes CASSQDKTSGYNEQFF.

This chain joins TRBV10-3 and TRBJ2-3; 9 bases map to TRBD1. V trimming: 4 bases; J trimming: 2 bases; junction bases outside the gene matches: 4. Germline V CDR1 and CDR2: ENHRY, SYGVKD. The CDR3 spans 15 residues. The CDR3 coding sequence is TGTGCCATCAGTGTACAGGGGGCACACACAGATACGCAGTATTTT. It yields the protein CAISVQGAHTDTQYF.

The CDR3 DNA is TGCAGCGTCGATTCCGGGGGGTGGAACCTACGTTTTTATGGCTACACCTTC. Translating it yields CSVDSGGWNLRFYGYTF. The gene calls are TRBV29-1 and TRBJ1-2; D may be TRBD1 (5 bases). Germline V gene sequence: CDR1 SQVTM, CDR2 ANQGSEA. This CDR3 region has 17 residues. V was clipped by 6 bases and J by 5 bases, with 28 bases between them.

The chain is built from TRBV13 and TRBJ2-4, with D possibly being TRBD1 (6 bases). Per germline, CDR1 PRHDT and CDR2 FYEKMQ (reference sequence). The CDR3 is 24 amino acids. V gave up 3 bases and J gave up 0 bases, with 36 bases separating them. The CDR3 sequence is CASSLRSTPDLSQGVGVAKNIQYF. CDR3 nucleotide sequence: TGTGCCAGCAGCTTGAGATCGACACCAGATCTCTCACAGGGAGTAGGGGTAGCCAAAAACATTCAGTACTTC.

There are a few counts of this clone. V is TRBV10-3 and J is TRBJ1-1; D is uncertain. The V end was cut by 3 bases, the J end by 5 bases, with 10 bases between. Germline V CDR1 and CDR2: ENHRY, SYGVKD. The CDR3 is 13 amino acids. In nucleotides, the CDR3 is TGTGCCATCAGTGATATAGGGAGAACTGAAGCTTTCTTT. It encodes CAISDIGRTEAFF.

The chain links TRBV19 to TRBJ2-5, with 9 bases fitting TRBD1. Germline trimming cut 9 bases from V and 4 bases from J; bases unmatched to any gene: 12. The CDR3 sequence is 15 residues long. CDR1 is LNHDA and CDR2 is SQIVND in the germline V gene (reference sequence). The CDR3 region is CASAPGGQGRETQYF. The CDR3 DNA sequence: TGTGCCAGCGCCCCAGGGGGACAGGGCCGAGAGACCCAGTACTTC. Complete variable domain (other parts from reference TRBV19 and TRBJ2-5): DGGITQSPKYLFRKEGQNVTLSCEQNLNHDAMYWYRQDPGQGLRLIYYSQIVNDFQKGDIAEGYSVSREKKESFPLTVTSAQKNPTAFYLCASAPGGQGRETQYFGPGTRLLVL.